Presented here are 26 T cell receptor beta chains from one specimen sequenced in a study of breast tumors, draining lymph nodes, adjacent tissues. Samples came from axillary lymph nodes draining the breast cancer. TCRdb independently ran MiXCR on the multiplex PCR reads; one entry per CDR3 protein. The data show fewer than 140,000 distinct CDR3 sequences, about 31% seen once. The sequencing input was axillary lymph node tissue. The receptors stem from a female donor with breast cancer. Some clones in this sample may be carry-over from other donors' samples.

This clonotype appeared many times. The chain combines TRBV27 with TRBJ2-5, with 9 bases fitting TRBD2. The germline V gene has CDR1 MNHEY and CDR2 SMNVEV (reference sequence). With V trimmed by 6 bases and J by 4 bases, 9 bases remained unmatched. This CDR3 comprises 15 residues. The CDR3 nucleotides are TGTGCCAGCAGCGAGACTAGCGGCCTTCGAGAGACCCAGTACTTC. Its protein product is CASSETSGLRETQYF.

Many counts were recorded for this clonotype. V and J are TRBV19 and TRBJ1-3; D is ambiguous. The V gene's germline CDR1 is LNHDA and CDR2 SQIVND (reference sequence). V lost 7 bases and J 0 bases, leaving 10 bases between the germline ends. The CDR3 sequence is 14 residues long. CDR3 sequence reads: CASMRQSSGNTIYF. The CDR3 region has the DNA TGTGCCAGTATGAGGCAGAGCTCTGGAAACACCATATATTTT. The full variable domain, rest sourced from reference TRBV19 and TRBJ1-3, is DGGITQSPKYLFRKEGQNVTLSCEQNLNHDAMYWYRQDPGQGLRLIYYSQIVNDFQKGDIAEGYSVSREKKESFPLTVTSAQKNPTAFYLCASMRQSSGNTIYFGEGSWLTVV.

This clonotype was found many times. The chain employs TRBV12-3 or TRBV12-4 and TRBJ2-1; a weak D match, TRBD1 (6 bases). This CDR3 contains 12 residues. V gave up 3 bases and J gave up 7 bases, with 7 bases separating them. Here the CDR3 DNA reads TGTGCCAGCAGTTTTGACAGGAATGAGCAGTTCTTC. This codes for CASSFDRNEQFF.

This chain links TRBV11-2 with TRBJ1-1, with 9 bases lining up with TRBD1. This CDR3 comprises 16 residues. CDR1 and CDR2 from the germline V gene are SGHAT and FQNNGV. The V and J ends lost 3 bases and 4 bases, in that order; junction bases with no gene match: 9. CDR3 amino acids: CASSLTAGTGTTEAFF. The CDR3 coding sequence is TGTGCCAGCAGCTTGACGGCCGGGACAGGGACCACTGAAGCTTTCTTT.

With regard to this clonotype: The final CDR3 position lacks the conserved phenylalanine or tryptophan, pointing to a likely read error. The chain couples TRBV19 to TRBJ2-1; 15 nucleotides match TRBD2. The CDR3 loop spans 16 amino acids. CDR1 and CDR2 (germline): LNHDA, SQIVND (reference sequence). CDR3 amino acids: CASRDGTSGGYSEQFS. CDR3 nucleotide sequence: TGTGCCAGTAGAGACGGGACTAGCGGGGGGTACAGTGAGCAGTTCTCC.

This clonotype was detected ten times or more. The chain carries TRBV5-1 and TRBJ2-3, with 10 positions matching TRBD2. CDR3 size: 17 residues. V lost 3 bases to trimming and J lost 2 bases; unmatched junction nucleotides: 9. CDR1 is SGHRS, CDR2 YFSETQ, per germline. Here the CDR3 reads CASSSLKLAGHTDTQYF. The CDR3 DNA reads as TGCGCCAGCAGCTCTCTCAAACTAGCGGGGCACACAGATACGCAGTATTTT.

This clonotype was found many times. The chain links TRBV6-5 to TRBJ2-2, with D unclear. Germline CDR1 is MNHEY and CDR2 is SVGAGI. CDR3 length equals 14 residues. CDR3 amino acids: CAVSPYRNTGELFF. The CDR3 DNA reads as TGTGCTGTGAGTCCGTATAGGAACACCGGGGAGCTGTTTTTT.

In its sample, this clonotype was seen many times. CDR3 residues: CASSVTTDTQYF. The CDR3 nucleotides read TGTGCCAGCAGTGTGACCACAGATACGCAGTATTTT. This chain joins TRBV6-1 and TRBJ2-3, with no clear D. CDR1 is MNHNS, CDR2 SASEGT, per germline. V gave up 4 bases and J gave up 2 bases, with 4 bases separating them. CDR3 length equals 12 residues.

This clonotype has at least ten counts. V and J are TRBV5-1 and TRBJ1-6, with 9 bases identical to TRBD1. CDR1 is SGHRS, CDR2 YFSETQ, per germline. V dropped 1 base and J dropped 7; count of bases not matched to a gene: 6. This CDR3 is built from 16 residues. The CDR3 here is CASSLTPGTGNSPLHF. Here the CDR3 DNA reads TGCGCCAGCAGCTTGACCCCCGGGACAGGGAATTCACCCCTCCACTTT.

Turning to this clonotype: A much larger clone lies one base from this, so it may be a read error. As DNA, the CDR3 is TGTGCCAGCAGTCAAGCGATCTCTAGCTGGGACGAGCAGTACTTC. Translation: CASSQAISSWDEQYF. The rearrangement links TRBV6-1 to TRBJ2-7, with D perhaps matching TRBD2 (5 bases). CDR1 and CDR2 (germline): MNHNS, SASEGT. The CDR3 covers 15 residues.

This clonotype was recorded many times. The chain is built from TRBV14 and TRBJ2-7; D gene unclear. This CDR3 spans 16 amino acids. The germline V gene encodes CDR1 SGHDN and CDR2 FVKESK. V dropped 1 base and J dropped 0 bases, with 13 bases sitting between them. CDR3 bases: TGTGCCAGCAGCCAAGTGGAGTCTAAGGGCTCCTACGAGCAGTACTTC. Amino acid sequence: CASSQVESKGSYEQYF.

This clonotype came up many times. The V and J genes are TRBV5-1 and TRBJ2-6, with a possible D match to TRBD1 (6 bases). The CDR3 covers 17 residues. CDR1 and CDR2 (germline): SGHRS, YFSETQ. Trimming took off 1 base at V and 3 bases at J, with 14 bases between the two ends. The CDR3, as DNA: TGCGCCAGCAGCTTGATTCCAGCCAGGGGTGGGGCCAACGTCCTGACTTTC. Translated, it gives CASSLIPARGGANVLTF.

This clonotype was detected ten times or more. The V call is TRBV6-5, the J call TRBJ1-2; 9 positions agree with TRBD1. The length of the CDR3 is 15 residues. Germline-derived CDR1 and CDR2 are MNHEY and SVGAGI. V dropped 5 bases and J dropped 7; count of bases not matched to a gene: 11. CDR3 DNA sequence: TGTGCCAGCAGTAAAGGAGAACAGGGGGCGGGTGGCTACACCTTC. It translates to CASSKGEQGAGGYTF.

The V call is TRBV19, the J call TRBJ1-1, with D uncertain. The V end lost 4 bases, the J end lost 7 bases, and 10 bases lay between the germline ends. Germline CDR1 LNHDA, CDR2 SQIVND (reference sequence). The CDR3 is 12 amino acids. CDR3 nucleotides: TGTGCCAGTAGTAGGCCGGGAGGTGAAGCTTTCTTT. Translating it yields CASSRPGGEAFF.

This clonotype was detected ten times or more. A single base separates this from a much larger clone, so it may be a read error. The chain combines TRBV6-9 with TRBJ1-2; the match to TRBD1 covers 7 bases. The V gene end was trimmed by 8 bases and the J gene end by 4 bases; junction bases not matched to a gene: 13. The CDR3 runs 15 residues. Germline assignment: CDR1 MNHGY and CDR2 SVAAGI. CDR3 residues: CASSRLTGDGYGYTF. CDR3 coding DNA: TGTGCCAGCTCACGGCTAACAGGGGATGGCTATGGCTACACCTTC.

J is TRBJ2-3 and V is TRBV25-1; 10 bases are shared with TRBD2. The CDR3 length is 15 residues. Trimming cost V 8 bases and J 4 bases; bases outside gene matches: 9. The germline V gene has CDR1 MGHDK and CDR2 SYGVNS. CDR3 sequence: CASPFRAGGPDTQYF. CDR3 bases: TGTGCCAGCCCTTTCAGAGCGGGAGGGCCAGATACGCAGTATTTT.

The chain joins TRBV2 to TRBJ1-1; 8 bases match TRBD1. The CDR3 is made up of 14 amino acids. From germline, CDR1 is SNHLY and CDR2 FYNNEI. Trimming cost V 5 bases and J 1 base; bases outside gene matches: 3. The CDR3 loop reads CASSWDRPNTEAFF. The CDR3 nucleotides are TGTGCCAGCAGTTGGGACAGGCCGAACACTGAAGCTTTCTTT.

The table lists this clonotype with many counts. CDR3: CASSLVLTSGRWSDTQYF. The CDR3 nucleotides are TGTGCCAGCAGCTTGGTCTTGACTAGCGGGAGGTGGTCAGATACGCAGTATTTT. The rearrangement joins TRBV5-6 to TRBJ2-3; 13 bases agree with TRBD2. With V trimmed by 0 bases and J by 4 bases, 8 bases remained unmatched. The CDR3 runs 18 residues. CDR1 is SGHDT and CDR2 is YYEEEE in the germline V gene. Complete variable domain (other parts from reference TRBV5-6 and TRBJ2-3): DAGVTQSPTHLIKTRGQQVTLRCSPKSGHDTVSWYQQALGQGPQFIFQYYEEEERQRGNFPDRFSGHQFPNYSSELNVNALLLGDSALYLCASSLVLTSGRWSDTQYFGPGTRLTVL.

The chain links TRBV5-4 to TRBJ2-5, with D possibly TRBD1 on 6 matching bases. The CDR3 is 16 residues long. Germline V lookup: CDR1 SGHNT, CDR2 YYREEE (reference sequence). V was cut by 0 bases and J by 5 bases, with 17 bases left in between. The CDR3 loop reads CASSLGTVGLEETQYF. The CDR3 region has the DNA TGTGCCAGCAGCTTGGGGACAGTCGGTCTCGAGGAGACCCAGTACTTC.

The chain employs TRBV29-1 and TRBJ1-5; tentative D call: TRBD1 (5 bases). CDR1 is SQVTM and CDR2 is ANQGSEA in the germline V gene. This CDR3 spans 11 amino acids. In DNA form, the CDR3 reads TGCGCGGTGGAGGGGAGTCAGCCCCAGCATTTT. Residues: CAVEGSQPQHF.

CDR3 in DNA: TGTGCCAGCAGCCCCTTTAATCAGCCCCAGCATTTT. Translating it yields CASSPFNQPQHF. This rearrangement joins TRBV13 to TRBJ1-5; D unclear. The CDR3 consists of 12 residues. Germline V CDR1 and CDR2: PRHDT, FYEKMQ (reference sequence). V was trimmed by 5 bases and J by 4 bases, leaving 6 bases between them.

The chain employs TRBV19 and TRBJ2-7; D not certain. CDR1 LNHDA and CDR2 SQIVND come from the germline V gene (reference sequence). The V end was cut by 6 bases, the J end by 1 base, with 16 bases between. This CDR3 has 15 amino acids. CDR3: CASRRSAAVSYEQYF. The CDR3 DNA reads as TGTGCCAGTAGGAGGAGCGCCGCAGTTTCCTACGAGCAGTACTTC.

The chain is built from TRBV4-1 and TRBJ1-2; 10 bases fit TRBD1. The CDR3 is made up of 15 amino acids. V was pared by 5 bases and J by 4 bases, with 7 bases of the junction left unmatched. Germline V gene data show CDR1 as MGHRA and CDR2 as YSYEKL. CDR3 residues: CASSYGTGVVYGYTF. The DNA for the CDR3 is TGCGCCAGCAGCTACGGGACAGGGGTGGTCTATGGCTACACCTTC.

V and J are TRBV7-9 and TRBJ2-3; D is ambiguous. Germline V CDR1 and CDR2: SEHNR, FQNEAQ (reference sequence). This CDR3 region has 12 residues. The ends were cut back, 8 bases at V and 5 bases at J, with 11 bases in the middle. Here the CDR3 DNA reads TGTGCCAGCGGAGCTCAAAGAGATACGCAGTATTTT. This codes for CASGAQRDTQYF.

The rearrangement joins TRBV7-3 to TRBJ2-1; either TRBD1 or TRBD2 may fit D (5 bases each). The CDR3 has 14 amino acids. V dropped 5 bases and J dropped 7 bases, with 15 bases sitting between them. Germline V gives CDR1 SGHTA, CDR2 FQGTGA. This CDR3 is CASSVGPRLNEQFF. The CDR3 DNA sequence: TGTGCCAGCAGCGTGGGACCTCGGCTAAATGAGCAGTTCTTC. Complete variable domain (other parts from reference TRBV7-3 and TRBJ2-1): GAGVSQTPSNKVTEKGKYVELRCDPISGHTALYWYRQSLGQGPEFLIYFQGTGAADDSGLPNDRFFAVRPEGSVSTLKIQRTERGDSAVYLCASSVGPRLNEQFFGPGTRLTVL.

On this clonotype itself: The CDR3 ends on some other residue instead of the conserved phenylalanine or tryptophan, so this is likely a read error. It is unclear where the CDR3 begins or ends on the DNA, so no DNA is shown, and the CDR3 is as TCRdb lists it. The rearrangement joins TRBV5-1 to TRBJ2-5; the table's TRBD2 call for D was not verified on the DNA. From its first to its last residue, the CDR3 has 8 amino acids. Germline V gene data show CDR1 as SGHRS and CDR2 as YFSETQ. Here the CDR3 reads CASSNVAG.